The 28 T cell receptor beta chains below all came from one sample that was sequenced in a study of cytomegalovirus exposure and HLA in healthy donors. Assay: immunoSEQ multiplex PCR; the TCRdb copy retains only in-frame clones and omits some. Of 100,000 to 150,000 clones listed, 94% were seen once; the top ten hold over 1%. The sequencing input was PBMCs. The receptors were sampled from a woman between 18 and 29 years old in good health and CMV-seronegative.

This chain joins TRBV5-5 and TRBJ1-1; TRBD1 matches at 10 bases. Unmatched junction bases numbered 20, after V lost 5 bases and J lost 10 bases. The CDR3 is made up of 17 amino acids. CDR1 SGHKS and CDR2 YYEKEE come from the germline V gene (reference sequence). Here the CDR3 reads CASSYSGTGANTVAAFF. The CDR3 DNA reads as TGTGCCAGCAGTTACTCCGGGACAGGGGCCAACACGGTGGCAGCTTTCTTT.

This chain uses TRBV7-2 with TRBJ2-5; the match to TRBD2 covers 9 bases. The CDR3 length is 14 residues. Unmatched junction bases numbered 7, after V lost 5 bases and J lost 6 bases. The V gene's germline CDR1 is SGHTA and CDR2 FQGNSA. CDR3 in DNA: TGTGCCAGCAGCGCCGGACTAGCGAGGCAGACCCAGTACTTC. It specifies CASSAGLARQTQYF.

This chain uses TRBV7-2 with TRBJ2-2; the match to TRBD2 covers 11 bases. Germline CDR1 is SGHTA and CDR2 is FQGNSA. Germline trimming cut 2 bases from V and 1 base from J; bases unmatched to any gene: 3. The CDR3 has 17 residues. CDR3 sequence: CASSLTGLAVNTGELFF. DNA for the CDR3: TGTGCCAGCAGCTTAACGGGACTAGCGGTGAACACCGGGGAGCTGTTTTTT.

V gene TRBV12-5 combines with J gene TRBJ1-5, with D possibly being TRBD1 (5 bases). The CDR3 spans 15 residues. Trimming pared 1 base from V and 6 bases from J, leaving 13 bases between. CDR1 is LGHNT, CDR2 FRNRAP, per germline. The CDR3 sequence: CASGLATPRGQPQHF. The CDR3 bases are TGTGCTAGTGGTTTGGCAACCCCAAGGGGTCAGCCCCAGCATTTT.

The chain couples TRBV19 to TRBJ2-6; TRBD1 is a possible D gene (6 bases). The V end was cut by 2 bases, the J end by 2 bases, with 13 bases between. Germline values: CDR1 LNHDA, CDR2 SQIVND (reference sequence). CDR3 size: 17 residues. The CDR3 coding sequence is TGTGCCAGTAGTATAAGGGGGTCTTCGGCTGGGGCCAACGTCCTGACTTTC. This sequence encodes CASSIRGSSAGANVLTF.

This chain joins TRBV7-9 and TRBJ1-6; 10 bases fit TRBD1. Germline V CDR1 and CDR2: SEHNR, FQNEAQ (reference sequence). V shed 0 bases and J 9 bases; nucleotides not matched to a gene: 5. The CDR3 is made up of 16 amino acids. The CDR3, as DNA: TGTGCCAGCAGCTTAGCCGGACAGGGGGTAGGTTCACCCCTCCACTTT. Its protein is CASSLAGQGVGSPLHF.

The J gene is TRBJ1-4, the V gene TRBV9, with 7 bases aligning to TRBD1. V dropped 0 bases and J dropped 7; count of bases not matched to a gene: 6. Per the germline V gene, CDR1 is SGDLS and CDR2 is YYNGEE. The CDR3 has 15 residues. CDR3 nucleotides: TGTGCCAGCAGCGTAGAGGGGACAGTTAGTGAAAAACTGTTTTTT. Protein: CASSVEGTVSEKLFF. The complete variable domain, with remaining parts taken from reference TRBV9 and TRBJ1-4, reads DSGVTQTPKHLITATGQRVTLRCSPRSGDLSVYWYQQSLDQGLQFLIQYYNGEERAKGNILERFSAQQFPDLHSELNLSSLELGDSALYFCASSVEGTVSEKLFFGSGTQLSVL.

The rearrangement uses TRBV25-1 and TRBJ1-1; D is unresolved. The germline gives CDR1 MGHDK, CDR2 SYGVNS. CDR3 size: 12 residues. Deletions cut 6 bases from V and 6 bases from J, with 11 bases between. In DNA, the CDR3 is TGTGCCAGCAGGTGGAGAAGCGCTGAAGCTTTCTTT. Translated, it gives CASRWRSAEAFF.

The chain carries TRBV6-1 and TRBJ2-7, with a possible D match to TRBD1 (5 bases). The CDR3 covers 17 residues. The germline V gene has CDR1 MNHNS and CDR2 SASEGT. The V end was cut by 4 bases, the J end by 2 bases, with 21 bases between. The CDR3 nucleotides read TGTGCCAGCAGTGTAAATCCTAGGACAAGAGAAACCTACGAGCAGTACTTC. This gives the protein CASSVNPRTRETYEQYF.

V usage is TRBV5-6 and J usage is TRBJ2-5, with 7 bases that match TRBD2. Germline CDR1 reads SGHDT; CDR2 reads YYEEEE. CDR3 length: 16 residues. Germline trimming cut 1 base from V and 4 bases from J; bases unmatched to any gene: 10. The CDR3 nucleotides read TGTGCCAGCAGCTTGTGGGGGGGGACTCCGTCAGAGACCCAGTACTTC. Translated, it gives CASSLWGGTPSETQYF.

This rearrangement joins TRBV19 to TRBJ1-1; possible D gene TRBD1, 5 bases. This CDR3 has 15 amino acids. CDR1 is LNHDA, CDR2 SQIVND, per germline (reference sequence). The germline V and J ends were trimmed by 2 bases and 11 bases, with 21 bases remaining between them. CDR3 sequence reads: CASSIRGQGLHMAFF. The CDR3 DNA reads TGTGCCAGTAGTATAAGGGGTCAGGGACTCCACATGGCTTTCTTT.

The chain has TRBV19 and TRBJ2-1; the match to TRBD2 covers 9 bases. This CDR3 is built from 16 residues. The germline CDR1 and CDR2 sequences are LNHDA and SQIVND (reference sequence). The ends lost 3 bases at V and 2 bases at J; junction bases unmatched: 5. The CDR3 sequence is CASSISGGRAYNEQFF. The CDR3 region has the DNA TGTGCCAGTAGTATTTCCGGCGGGAGGGCCTACAATGAGCAGTTCTTC.

This clone was seen only a few times. This chain joins TRBV28 and TRBJ1-1; the D is unclear. Germline lookup yields CDR1 MDHEN and CDR2 SYDVKM. Between the trimmed V and J ends, which lost 7 bases and 0 bases, there was a span of 6 bases. This CDR3 spans 12 amino acids. The CDR3 DNA reads TGTGCCAGCAACATACTGAACACTGAAGCTTTCTTT. It is translated as CASNILNTEAFF. Full variable domain (missing parts from reference TRBV28 and TRBJ1-1): DVKVTQSSRYLVKRTGEKVFLECVQDMDHENMFWYRQDPGLGLRLIYFSYDVKMKEKGDIPEGYSVSREKKERFSLILESASTNQTSMYLCASNILNTEAFFGQGTRLTVV.

This rearrangement joins TRBV7-6 to TRBJ1-3, with D hard to call. This CDR3 region has 13 residues. The ends were cut back, 3 bases at V and 10 bases at J, with 13 bases in the middle. CDR1 is SGHVS and CDR2 is FNYEAQ in the germline V gene. The chain's CDR3 is CASSLGGEGTIYF. DNA for the CDR3: TGTGCCAGCAGCTTGGGCGGCGAGGGTACCATATATTTT.

The chain is built from TRBV5-1 and TRBJ1-1, with D uncertain. The CDR3 covers 14 residues. Germline CDR1 SGHRS, CDR2 YFSETQ. With 5 bases removed from V and 7 bases from J, the gap between germline ends came to 18 bases. The CDR3 nucleotides are TGCGCCAGCAGTCCTGGTCCCGGGGAGGGTGAAGCTTTCTTT. Encoded protein: CASSPGPGEGEAFF.

This chain links TRBV28 with TRBJ1-2; 10 nucleotides align to TRBD1. With 6 bases clipped from V and 12 bases from J, the junction kept 7 bases outside the gene matches. Germline CDR1 reads MDHEN; CDR2 reads SYDVKM. The CDR3 has 12 amino acids. The CDR3 nucleotides are TGTGCCAGCAGAGCCGGACAGGGGGTGCACACCTTC. Translated: CASRAGQGVHTF.

The chain carries TRBV30 and TRBJ2-1, with 7 bases fitting TRBD2. The trim removed 5 bases at V and 2 bases at J, leaving 3 bases unmatched. The CDR3 sequence is 13 residues long. In germline, CDR1 is GTSNPN, CDR2 SVGIG (reference sequence). The CDR3 DNA follows: TGTGCCTGGGGGAGGGGAACCTACAATGAGCAGTTCTTC. This codes for CAWGRGTYNEQFF.

The V gene is TRBV27, the J gene TRBJ1-6; D is ambiguous. Germline CDR1 reads MNHEY; CDR2 reads SMNVEV (reference sequence). Trimming cost V 4 bases and J 6 bases, with 10 bases left between them. CDR3 length: 14 residues. DNA of the CDR3: TGTGCCAGCAGTTATTCCTGGGCTAATTCACCCCTCCACTTT. It is translated as CASSYSWANSPLHF.

This sequence joins TRBV6-5 and TRBJ1-1, with D possibly matching TRBD1 (6 bases). The germline V and J ends were trimmed by 6 bases and 1 base, with 15 bases remaining between them. This CDR3 contains 15 residues. The V gene's germline CDR1 is MNHEY and CDR2 SVGAGI. This CDR3 is CASSSGQYKNTEAFF. The CDR3 DNA sequence: TGTGCCAGCAGCTCTGGACAGTATAAGAACACTGAAGCTTTCTTT.

The V call is TRBV10-2, the J call TRBJ2-7; TRBD1 agrees at 7 bases. Germline values: CDR1 WSHSY, CDR2 SAAADI. J gave up 3 bases and V 3 bases, and 5 bases lay outside the gene matches. CDR3 length: 14 residues. The CDR3 reads CASSEIGTVYEQYF. In nucleotides, the CDR3 is TGCGCCAGCAGTGAAATAGGGACAGTCTACGAGCAGTACTTC.

The chain combines TRBV9 with TRBJ2-6, with 8 positions matching TRBD1. Trimming removed 3 bases from V and 3 bases from J; junction bases left unmatched: 8. The CDR3 is 17 amino acids. Germline assignment: CDR1 SGDLS and CDR2 YYNGEE. CDR3 amino acids: CASSDGQGHSGANVLTF. The CDR3 DNA is TGTGCCAGCAGCGACGGACAGGGACATAGTGGGGCCAACGTCCTGACTTTC. Supplemented by reference TRBV9 and TRBJ2-6, the full variable domain reads DSGVTQTPKHLITATGQRVTLRCSPRSGDLSVYWYQQSLDQGLQFLIQYYNGEERAKGNILERFSAQQFPDLHSELNLSSLELGDSALYFCASSDGQGHSGANVLTFGAGSRLTVL.

This clone was detected only once. The rearrangement uses TRBV28 and TRBJ1-1; TRBD1 aligns across 7 bases. The CDR3 contains 13 residues. Germline V gene data show CDR1 as MDHEN and CDR2 as SYDVKM. Trimming took 3 bases from V and 7 from J; bases not matched to a gene: 5. This CDR3 reads CASSLGQNLEAFF. CDR3 in DNA: TGTGCCAGCAGTTTGGGACAGAACCTTGAAGCTTTCTTT.

This chain uses TRBV5-1 with TRBJ2-1; D remains ambiguous. V lost 5 bases and J 3 bases, leaving 15 bases between the germline ends. The germline CDR1 and CDR2 sequences are SGHRS and YFSETQ. The CDR3 runs 15 residues. The CDR3 sequence is CASSTDRRNYNEQFF. The CDR3 nucleotides are TGCGCCAGCAGTACTGACCGGAGAAACTACAATGAGCAGTTCTTC.

The chain couples TRBV6-5 to TRBJ1-5, with unresolved D. Germline CDR1 and CDR2: MNHEY and SVGAGI. The CDR3 sequence is 14 residues long. Trimming took 4 bases from V and 6 from J, leaving 13 bases between them. The DNA of the CDR3 is TGTGCCAGCAGTTCAATTCGAGTCGGTCAGCCCCAGCATTTT. It is translated as CASSSIRVGQPQHF.

The rearrangement uses TRBV2 and TRBJ2-5, with D possibly TRBD2 on 6 matching bases. Per the germline V gene, CDR1 is SNHLY and CDR2 is FYNNEI. There are 16 residues in the CDR3. The germline V and J ends were trimmed by 4 bases and 5 bases, with 20 bases remaining between them. CDR3 region: CASSGVSGGTRETQYF. The CDR3 bases are TGTGCCAGCAGTGGAGTGTCCGGGGGAACGAGGGAGACCCAGTACTTC.

The chain couples TRBV6-5 to TRBJ2-1; D is perhaps TRBD2 (5 bases). This CDR3 is built from 16 residues. Trimming took off 4 bases at V and 2 bases at J, with 15 bases between the two ends. CDR1 MNHEY and CDR2 SVGAGI come from the germline V gene. CDR3 DNA: TGTGCCAGCAGTTTCCGGGGTAGCGTTCCCTACAATGAGCAGTTCTTC. Its protein is CASSFRGSVPYNEQFF.

The rearrangement uses TRBV6-1 and TRBJ1-5; 11 bases align to TRBD1. The CDR3 covers 15 residues. The junction had 4 bases not matched to a gene; V was cut back by 4 bases and J by 5 bases. Germline CDR1 MNHNS, CDR2 SASEGT. As DNA, the CDR3 is TGTGCCAGCAGTGGGTGGACAGGGGGCGATCAGCCCCAGCATTTT. Residues: CASSGWTGGDQPQHF.

CDR3 bases: TGTGCCAGCAGCCCCTGGGGCATTGAAGAGACCCAGTACTTC. The encoded protein is CASSPWGIEETQYF. This chain connects TRBV5-4 to TRBJ2-5; maybe TRBD1 (5 bases). This CDR3 has 14 amino acids. V lost 4 bases and J lost 3, with 13 bases in between. CDR1 SGHNT and CDR2 YYREEE come from the germline V gene (reference sequence).